The T cell receptor (beta chain) under discussion was sequenced for a study of blood T cell repertoires in COVID-19. The CDR3 covers 12 residues. J gave up 4 bases and V 6 bases, and 1 base lay outside the gene matches. The V gene's germline CDR1 is SQVTM and CDR2 ANQGSEA. Some clones are missing from TCRdb's copy, which holds only in-frame ones; the method was immunoSEQ multiplex PCR. The data hold 150,000 or so clones, with 70% to 90% observed a single time. The sequence was obtained from a woman aged 40-49 years with active or convalescent COVID-19. The chain is built from TRBV29-1 and TRBJ1-3, with 9 bases fitting TRBD1. The sample consisted of peripheral blood. CDR3 bases: TGCAGCGTGGGGACAGGGGGAAACACCATATATTTT. Encoded protein: CSVGTGGNTIYF.